This T cell receptor beta chain was obtained from a study of blood T cell repertoires in COVID-19. TCRdb's copy holds only in-frame clones and misses some; the assay was immunoSEQ multiplex PCR. The sample contains 80,000 or so clones, approximately 80% of which appear only once. V was clipped by 4 bases and J by 2 bases, with 9 bases between them. Germline V gene lookup returns CDR1 SGHRS and CDR2 YFSETQ. This CDR3 spans 14 amino acids. The chain links TRBV5-1 to TRBJ2-2; a weak D match, TRBD2 (7 bases). The sequence derives from an elderly woman with acute or convalescent COVID-19. Source material: peripheral blood. Written as DNA, the CDR3 is TGCGCCAGCAGCGGGGGGGGCAACACCGGGGAGCTGTTTTTT. Protein: CASSGGGNTGELFF.